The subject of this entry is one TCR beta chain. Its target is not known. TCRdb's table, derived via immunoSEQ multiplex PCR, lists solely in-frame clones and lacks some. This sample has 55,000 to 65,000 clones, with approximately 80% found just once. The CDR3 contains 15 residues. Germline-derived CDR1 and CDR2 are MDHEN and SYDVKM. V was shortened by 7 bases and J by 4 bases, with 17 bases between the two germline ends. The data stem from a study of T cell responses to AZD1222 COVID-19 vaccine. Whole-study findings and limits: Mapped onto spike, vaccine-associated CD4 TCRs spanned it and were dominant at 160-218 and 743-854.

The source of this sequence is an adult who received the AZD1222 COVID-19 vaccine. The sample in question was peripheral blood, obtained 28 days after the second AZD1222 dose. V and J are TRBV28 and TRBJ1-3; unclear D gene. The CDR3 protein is CASIPSQGGGNTIYF. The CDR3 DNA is TGTGCCAGCATACCGTCCCAAGGTGGCGGAAACACCATATATTTT.